Presented here are 3 T cell receptor beta chains from one specimen sequenced in a study of T-cell memory formation after mild COVID-19. MiXCR was run by TCRdb on the 5' RACE reads, yielding one entry per CDR3 protein. There are 350,000 to 550,000 distinct CDR3 sequences in the sample; roughly 18% occur only once, and about 22% lies in the top ten. The sample was PBMCs or a T cell subset sorted from them (not recorded which). These receptors were obtained from a man younger than 35 who had mild COVID-19 (a few samples of this study predate the infection). Cell type and time point are not known.

This clonotype was detected a few times. This chain connects TRBV18 to TRBJ2-3, with 7 bases lining up with TRBD2. Trimming cost V 3 bases and J 2 bases; bases outside gene matches: 11. This CDR3 has 17 residues. CDR1 is KGHSH, CDR2 LQKENI, per germline. CDR3 sequence (DNA): TGTGCCAGCTCACCCACTCCGCTGGGGGGGACCACAGATACGCAGTATTTT. It translates to CASSPTPLGGTTDTQYF.

This clonotype was picked up a small number of times. The chain is built from TRBV7-2 and TRBJ2-2; 7 bases align to TRBD2. Germline V gene lookup returns CDR1 SGHTA and CDR2 FQGNSA. Germline trimming cut 1 base from V and 7 bases from J; bases unmatched to any gene: 6. This CDR3 is built from 15 residues. In nucleotides, the CDR3 is TGTGCCAGCAGCTTAGTTCGACTAGCCGGCGGGGAGCTGTTTTTT. Protein product: CASSLVRLAGGELFF.

The chain uses TRBV5-1 and TRBJ2-7; 8 bases fit TRBD2. CDR1 and CDR2 from the germline V gene are SGHRS and YFSETQ. V lost 2 bases, J lost 5 bases, and 9 bases stayed unmatched. CDR3 length equals 15 residues. The CDR3 nucleotides are TGCGCCAGCAGCTTAGGACTAGCTATAGCCCACGAGCAGTACTTC. Translating it yields CASSLGLAIAHEQYF.